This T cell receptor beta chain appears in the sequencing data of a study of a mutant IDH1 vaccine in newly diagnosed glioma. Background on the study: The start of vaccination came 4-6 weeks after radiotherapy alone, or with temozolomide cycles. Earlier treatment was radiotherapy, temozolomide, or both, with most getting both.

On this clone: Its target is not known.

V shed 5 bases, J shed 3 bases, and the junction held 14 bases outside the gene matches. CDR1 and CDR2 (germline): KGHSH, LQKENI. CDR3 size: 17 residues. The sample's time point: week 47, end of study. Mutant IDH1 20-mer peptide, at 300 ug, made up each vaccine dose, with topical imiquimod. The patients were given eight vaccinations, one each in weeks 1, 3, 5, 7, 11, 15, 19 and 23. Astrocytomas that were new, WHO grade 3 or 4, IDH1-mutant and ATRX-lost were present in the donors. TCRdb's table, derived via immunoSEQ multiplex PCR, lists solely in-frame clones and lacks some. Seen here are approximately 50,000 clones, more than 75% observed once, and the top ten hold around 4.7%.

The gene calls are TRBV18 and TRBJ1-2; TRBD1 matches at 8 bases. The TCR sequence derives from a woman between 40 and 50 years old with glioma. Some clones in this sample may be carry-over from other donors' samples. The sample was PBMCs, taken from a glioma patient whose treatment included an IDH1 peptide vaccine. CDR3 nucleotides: TGTGCCAGCTCATCTATTCCGGGACAGGTGGGGGACTATGGCTACACCTTC. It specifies CASSSIPGQVGDYGYTF. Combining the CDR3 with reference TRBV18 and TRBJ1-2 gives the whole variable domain NAGVMQNPRHLVRRRGQEARLRCSPMKGHSHVYWYRQLPEEGLKFMVYLQKENIIDESGMPKERFSAEFPKEGPSILRIQQVVRGDSAAYFCASSSIPGQVGDYGYTFGSGTRLTVV.